This T cell receptor (beta chain) was recovered during a study of cytomegalovirus exposure and HLA in healthy donors. This PCR relied on a set of 60 Vbeta primers and 13 Jbeta primers. The method was immunoSEQ multiplex PCR; TCRdb's version includes in-frame clones alone and lacks a portion of them. The top ten clones hold around 0.27% of a sample with 150,000 to 200,000 clones, roughly 84% of them seen once. The CDR3 spans 13 residues. Germline CDR1 reads SGHVS; CDR2 reads FQNEAQ. V was cut by 3 bases and J by 8 bases, with 13 bases left in between. This clonotype originated in a boy between 10 and 17 years old in good health and CMV-seronegative. Sequencing input: PBMCs. V is TRBV7-8 and J is TRBJ1-1; D may be TRBD1 (5 bases). In nucleotides, the CDR3 is TGTGCCAGCAGCTTTGCAGCAGGGAGGGAAGCTTTCTTT. Amino acid sequence: CASSFAAGREAFF.